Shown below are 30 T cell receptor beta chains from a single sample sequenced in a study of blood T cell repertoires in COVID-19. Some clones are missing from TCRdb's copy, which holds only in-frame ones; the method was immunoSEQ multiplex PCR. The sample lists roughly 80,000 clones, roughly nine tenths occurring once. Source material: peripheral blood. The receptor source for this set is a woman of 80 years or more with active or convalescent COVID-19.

CDR3 nucleotide sequence: TGTGCCAGCAGGCATCCTTCAGGGGAAGATACGCAGTATTTT. It is translated as CASRHPSGEDTQYF. The gene calls are TRBV11-2 and TRBJ2-3; a weak D match, TRBD1 (6 bases). This CDR3 contains 14 residues. The germline V gene has CDR1 SGHAT and CDR2 FQNNGV. Deletions cut 6 bases from V and 5 bases from J, with 15 bases between.

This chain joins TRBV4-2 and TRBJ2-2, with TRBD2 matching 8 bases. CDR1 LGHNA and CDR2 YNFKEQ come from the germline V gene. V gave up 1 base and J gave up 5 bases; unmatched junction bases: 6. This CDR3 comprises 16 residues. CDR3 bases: TGTGCCAGCAGCCAAGCTACACTAGCGGTGACCGGGGAGCTGTTTTTT. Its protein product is CASSQATLAVTGELFF.

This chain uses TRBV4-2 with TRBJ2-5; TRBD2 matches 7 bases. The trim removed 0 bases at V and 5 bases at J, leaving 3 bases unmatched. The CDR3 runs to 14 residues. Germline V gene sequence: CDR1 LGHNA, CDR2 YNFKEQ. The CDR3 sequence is CASSQERGTETQYF. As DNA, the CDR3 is TGTGCCAGCAGCCAAGAGCGGGGGACGGAGACCCAGTACTTC.

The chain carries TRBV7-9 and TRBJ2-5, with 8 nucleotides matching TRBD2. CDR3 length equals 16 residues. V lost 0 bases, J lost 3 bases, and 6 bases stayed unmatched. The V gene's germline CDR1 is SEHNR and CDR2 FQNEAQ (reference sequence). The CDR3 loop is CASSLAVAGTKETQYF. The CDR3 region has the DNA TGTGCCAGCAGCTTAGCGGTAGCGGGGACTAAAGAGACCCAGTACTTC.

CDR3 sequence (DNA): TGTGCCAGCAGCACGTCGGACAGGGCATGGCCCTACGAGCAGTACTTC. It encodes CASSTSDRAWPYEQYF. The chain combines TRBV7-9 with TRBJ2-7, with 8 bases that match TRBD1. J was trimmed by 2 bases and V by 5 bases; bases with no gene match: 11. The germline V gene encodes CDR1 SEHNR and CDR2 FQNEAQ (reference sequence). The CDR3 is made up of 16 amino acids.

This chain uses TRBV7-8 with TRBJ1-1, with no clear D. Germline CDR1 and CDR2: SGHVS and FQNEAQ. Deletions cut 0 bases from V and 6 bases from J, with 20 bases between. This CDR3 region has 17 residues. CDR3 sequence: CASSLAEAGGRIAEAFF. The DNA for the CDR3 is TGTGCCAGCAGCTTAGCGGAGGCAGGCGGCAGGATAGCTGAAGCTTTCTTT.

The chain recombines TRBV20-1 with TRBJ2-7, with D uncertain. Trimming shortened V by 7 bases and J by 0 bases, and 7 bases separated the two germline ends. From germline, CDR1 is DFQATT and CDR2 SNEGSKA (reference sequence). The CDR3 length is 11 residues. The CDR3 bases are TGCAGTGTTGACACCTCCTACGAGCAGTACTTC. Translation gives CSVDTSYEQYF.

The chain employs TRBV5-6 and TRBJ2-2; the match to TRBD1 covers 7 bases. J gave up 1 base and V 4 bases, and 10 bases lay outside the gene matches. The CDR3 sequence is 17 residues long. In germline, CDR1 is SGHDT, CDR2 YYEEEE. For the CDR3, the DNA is TGTGCCAGCAGCCTTTTGACAGGGTATGGGAACACCGGGGAGCTGTTTTTT. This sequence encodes CASSLLTGYGNTGELFF.

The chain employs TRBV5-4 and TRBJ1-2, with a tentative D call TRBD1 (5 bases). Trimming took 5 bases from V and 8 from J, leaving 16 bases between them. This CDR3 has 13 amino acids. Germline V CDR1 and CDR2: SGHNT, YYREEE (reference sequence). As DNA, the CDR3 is TGTGCCAGCAGGGACGAAGGGGCGGGAGGCTACACCTTC. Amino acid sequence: CASRDEGAGGYTF.

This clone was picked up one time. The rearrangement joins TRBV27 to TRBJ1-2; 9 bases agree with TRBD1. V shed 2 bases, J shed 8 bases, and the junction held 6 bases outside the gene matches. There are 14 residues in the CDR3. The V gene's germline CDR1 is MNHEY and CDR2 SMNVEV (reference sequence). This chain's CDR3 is CASSLMTGGTGYTF. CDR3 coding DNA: TGTGCCAGCAGTTTAATGACAGGGGGAACCGGCTACACCTTC.

The chain's CDR3 is CASSFSGTERNSPLHF. DNA of the CDR3: TGTGCCAGCAGTTTTTCCGGGACAGAGCGTAATTCACCCCTCCACTTT. The chain employs TRBV27 and TRBJ1-6; 7 bases are shared with TRBD1. With V trimmed by 3 bases and J by 6 bases, 8 bases remained unmatched. The CDR3 extends over 16 amino acids. Germline CDR1 and CDR2: MNHEY and SMNVEV (reference sequence).

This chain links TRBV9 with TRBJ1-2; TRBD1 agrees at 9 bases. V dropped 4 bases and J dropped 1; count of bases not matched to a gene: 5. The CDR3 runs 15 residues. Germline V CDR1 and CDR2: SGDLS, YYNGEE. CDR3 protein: CASSLNRGHNYGYTF. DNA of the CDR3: TGTGCCAGCAGCTTGAACAGGGGGCATAACTATGGCTACACCTTC.

The CDR3 is CATSTRVSTDTQYF. The CDR3 bases are TGTGCCACCTCGACCAGGGTTAGCACAGATACGCAGTATTTT. The chain combines TRBV19 with TRBJ2-3; D is perhaps TRBD1 (5 bases). Germline V lookup: CDR1 LNHDA, CDR2 SQIVND (reference sequence). This CDR3 has 14 residues. V was pared by 10 bases and J by 0 bases, with 14 bases between.

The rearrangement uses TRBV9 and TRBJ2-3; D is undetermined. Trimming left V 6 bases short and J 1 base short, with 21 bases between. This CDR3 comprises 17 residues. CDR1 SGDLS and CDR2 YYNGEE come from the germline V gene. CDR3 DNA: TGTGCCAGCACCCGGTCGATCGGCGGCTCCGGCACAGATACGCAGTATTTT. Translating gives CASTRSIGGSGTDTQYF.

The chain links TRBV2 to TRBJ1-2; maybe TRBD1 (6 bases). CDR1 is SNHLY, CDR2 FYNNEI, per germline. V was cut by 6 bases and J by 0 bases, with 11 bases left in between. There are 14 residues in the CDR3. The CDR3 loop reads CASSYDRTNYGYTF. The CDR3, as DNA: TGTGCCAGCAGCTATGACAGGACTAACTATGGCTACACCTTC. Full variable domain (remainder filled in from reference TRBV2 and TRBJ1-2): EPEVTQTPSHQVTQMGQEVILRCVPISNHLYFYWYRQILGQKVEFLVSFYNNEISEKSEIFDDQFSVERPDGSNFTLKIRSTKLEDSAMYFCASSYDRTNYGYTFGSGTRLTVV.

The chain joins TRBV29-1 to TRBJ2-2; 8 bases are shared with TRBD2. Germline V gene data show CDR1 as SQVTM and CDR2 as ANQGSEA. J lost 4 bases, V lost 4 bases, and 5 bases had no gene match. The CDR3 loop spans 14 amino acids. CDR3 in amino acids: CSVGLAGGTGELFF. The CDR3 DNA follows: TGCAGCGTTGGGCTAGCGGGTGGCACCGGGGAGCTGTTTTTT.

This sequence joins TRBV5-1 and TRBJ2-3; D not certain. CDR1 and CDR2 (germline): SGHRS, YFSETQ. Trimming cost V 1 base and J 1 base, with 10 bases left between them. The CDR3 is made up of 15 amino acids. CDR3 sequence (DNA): TGCGCCAGCAGCTTGCATCTTCCAGGCACAGATACGCAGTATTTT. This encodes CASSLHLPGTDTQYF.

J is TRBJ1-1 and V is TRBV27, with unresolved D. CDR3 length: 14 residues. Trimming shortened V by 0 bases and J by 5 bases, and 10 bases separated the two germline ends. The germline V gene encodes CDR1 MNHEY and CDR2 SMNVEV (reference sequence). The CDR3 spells CASSLSRIGTEAFF. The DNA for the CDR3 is TGTGCCAGCAGTTTATCGAGGATTGGGACTGAAGCTTTCTTT.

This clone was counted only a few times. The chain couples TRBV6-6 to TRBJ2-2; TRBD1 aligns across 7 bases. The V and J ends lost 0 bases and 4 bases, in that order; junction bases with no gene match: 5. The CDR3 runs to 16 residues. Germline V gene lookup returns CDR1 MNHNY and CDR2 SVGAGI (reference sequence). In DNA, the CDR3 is TGTGCCAGCAGTTACTCCAACAGGGGTGCCACCGGGGAGCTGTTTTTT. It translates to CASSYSNRGATGELFF.

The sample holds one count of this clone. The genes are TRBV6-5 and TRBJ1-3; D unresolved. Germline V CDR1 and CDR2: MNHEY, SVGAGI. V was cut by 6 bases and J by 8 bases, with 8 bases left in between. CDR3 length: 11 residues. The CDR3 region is CASSHLYTIYF. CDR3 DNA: TGTGCCAGCAGCCACCTATACACCATATATTTT.

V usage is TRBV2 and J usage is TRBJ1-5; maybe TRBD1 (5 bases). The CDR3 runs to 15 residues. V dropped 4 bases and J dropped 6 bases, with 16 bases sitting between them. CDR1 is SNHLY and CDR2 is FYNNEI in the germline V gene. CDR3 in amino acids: CASSARGEGSQPQHF. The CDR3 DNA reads TGTGCCAGCAGTGCCCGGGGGGAGGGTAGTCAGCCCCAGCATTTT. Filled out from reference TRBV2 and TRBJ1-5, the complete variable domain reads EPEVTQTPSHQVTQMGQEVILRCVPISNHLYFYWYRQILGQKVEFLVSFYNNEISEKSEIFDDQFSVERPDGSNFTLKIRSTKLEDSAMYFCASSARGEGSQPQHFGDGTRLSIL.

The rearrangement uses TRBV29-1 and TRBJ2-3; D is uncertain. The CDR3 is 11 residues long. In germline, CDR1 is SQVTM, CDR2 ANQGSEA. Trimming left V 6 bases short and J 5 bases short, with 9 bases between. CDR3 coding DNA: TGCAGCGTCCGGGTTGGAGATACGCAGTATTTT. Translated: CSVRVGDTQYF.

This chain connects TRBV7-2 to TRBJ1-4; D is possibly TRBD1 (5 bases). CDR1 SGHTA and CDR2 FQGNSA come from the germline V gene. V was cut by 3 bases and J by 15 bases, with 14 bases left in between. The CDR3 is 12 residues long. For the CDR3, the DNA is TGTGCCAGCAGCTTGGGCCGATCGGGGGTGTTTTTT. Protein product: CASSLGRSGVFF.

The CDR3 region is CASSLAGWGANEKLFF. Here the CDR3 DNA reads TGTGCCAGCAGCTTGGCAGGGTGGGGGGCTAATGAAAAACTGTTTTTT. The chain couples TRBV7-9 to TRBJ1-4, with D perhaps TRBD1 (5 bases). Germline V gene lookup returns CDR1 SEHNR and CDR2 FQNEAQ (reference sequence). V lost 3 bases to trimming and J lost 3 bases, with 14 bases between them. This CDR3 spans 16 amino acids.

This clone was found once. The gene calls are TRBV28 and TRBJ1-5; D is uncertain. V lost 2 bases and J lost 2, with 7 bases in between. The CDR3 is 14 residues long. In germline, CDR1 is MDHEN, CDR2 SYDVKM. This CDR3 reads CASSLNRGNQPQHF. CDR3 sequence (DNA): TGTGCCAGCAGTTTAAATCGAGGCAATCAGCCCCAGCATTTT.

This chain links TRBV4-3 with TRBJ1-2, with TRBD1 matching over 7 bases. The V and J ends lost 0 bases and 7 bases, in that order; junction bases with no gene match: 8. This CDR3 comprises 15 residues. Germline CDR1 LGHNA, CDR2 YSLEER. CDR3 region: CASSQDSRGRGGYTF. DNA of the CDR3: TGCGCCAGCAGCCAAGATAGTAGGGGGCGAGGTGGCTACACCTTC.

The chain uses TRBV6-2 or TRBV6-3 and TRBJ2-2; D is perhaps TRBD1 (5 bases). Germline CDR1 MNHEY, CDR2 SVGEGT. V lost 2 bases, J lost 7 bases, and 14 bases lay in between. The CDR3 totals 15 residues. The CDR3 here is CASSYAQGRSGELFF. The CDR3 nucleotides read TGTGCCAGCAGTTACGCCCAGGGAAGGAGCGGGGAGCTGTTTTTT.

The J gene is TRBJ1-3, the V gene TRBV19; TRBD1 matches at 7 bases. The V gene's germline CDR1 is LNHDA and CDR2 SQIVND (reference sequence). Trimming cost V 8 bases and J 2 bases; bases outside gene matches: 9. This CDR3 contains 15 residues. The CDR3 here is CASWGQNKAGNTIYF. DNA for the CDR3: TGTGCCAGTTGGGGACAGAACAAAGCTGGAAACACCATATATTTT. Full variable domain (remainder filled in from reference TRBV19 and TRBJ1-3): DGGITQSPKYLFRKEGQNVTLSCEQNLNHDAMYWYRQDPGQGLRLIYYSQIVNDFQKGDIAEGYSVSREKKESFPLTVTSAQKNPTAFYLCASWGQNKAGNTIYFGEGSWLTVV.

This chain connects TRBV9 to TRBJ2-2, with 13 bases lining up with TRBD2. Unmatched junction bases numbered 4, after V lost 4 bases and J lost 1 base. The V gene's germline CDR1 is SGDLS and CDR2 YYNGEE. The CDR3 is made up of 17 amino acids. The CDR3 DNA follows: TGTGCCAGCAGCCGACTAGCGGGGGGACGGAACACCGGGGAGCTGTTTTTT. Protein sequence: CASSRLAGGRNTGELFF.

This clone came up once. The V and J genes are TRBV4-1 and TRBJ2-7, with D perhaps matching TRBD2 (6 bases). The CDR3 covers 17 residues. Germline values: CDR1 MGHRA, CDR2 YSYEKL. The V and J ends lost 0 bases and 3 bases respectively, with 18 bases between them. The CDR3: CASSQDLLSGRVYEQYF. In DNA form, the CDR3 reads TGCGCCAGCAGCCAAGATCTTTTAAGCGGGCGAGTCTACGAGCAGTACTTC.